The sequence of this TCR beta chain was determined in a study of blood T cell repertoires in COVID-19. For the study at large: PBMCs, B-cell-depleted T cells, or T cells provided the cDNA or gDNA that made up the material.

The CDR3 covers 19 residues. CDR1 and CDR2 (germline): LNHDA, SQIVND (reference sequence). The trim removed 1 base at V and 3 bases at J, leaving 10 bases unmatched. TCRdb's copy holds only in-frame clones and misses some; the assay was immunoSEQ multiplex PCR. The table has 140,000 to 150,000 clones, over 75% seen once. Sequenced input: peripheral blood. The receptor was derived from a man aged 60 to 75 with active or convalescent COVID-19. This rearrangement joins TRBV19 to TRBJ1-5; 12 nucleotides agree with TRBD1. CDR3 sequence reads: CASSIVWDRGHWYNQPQHF. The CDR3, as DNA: TGTGCCAGTAGTATAGTTTGGGACAGGGGGCATTGGTACAATCAGCCCCAGCATTTT.